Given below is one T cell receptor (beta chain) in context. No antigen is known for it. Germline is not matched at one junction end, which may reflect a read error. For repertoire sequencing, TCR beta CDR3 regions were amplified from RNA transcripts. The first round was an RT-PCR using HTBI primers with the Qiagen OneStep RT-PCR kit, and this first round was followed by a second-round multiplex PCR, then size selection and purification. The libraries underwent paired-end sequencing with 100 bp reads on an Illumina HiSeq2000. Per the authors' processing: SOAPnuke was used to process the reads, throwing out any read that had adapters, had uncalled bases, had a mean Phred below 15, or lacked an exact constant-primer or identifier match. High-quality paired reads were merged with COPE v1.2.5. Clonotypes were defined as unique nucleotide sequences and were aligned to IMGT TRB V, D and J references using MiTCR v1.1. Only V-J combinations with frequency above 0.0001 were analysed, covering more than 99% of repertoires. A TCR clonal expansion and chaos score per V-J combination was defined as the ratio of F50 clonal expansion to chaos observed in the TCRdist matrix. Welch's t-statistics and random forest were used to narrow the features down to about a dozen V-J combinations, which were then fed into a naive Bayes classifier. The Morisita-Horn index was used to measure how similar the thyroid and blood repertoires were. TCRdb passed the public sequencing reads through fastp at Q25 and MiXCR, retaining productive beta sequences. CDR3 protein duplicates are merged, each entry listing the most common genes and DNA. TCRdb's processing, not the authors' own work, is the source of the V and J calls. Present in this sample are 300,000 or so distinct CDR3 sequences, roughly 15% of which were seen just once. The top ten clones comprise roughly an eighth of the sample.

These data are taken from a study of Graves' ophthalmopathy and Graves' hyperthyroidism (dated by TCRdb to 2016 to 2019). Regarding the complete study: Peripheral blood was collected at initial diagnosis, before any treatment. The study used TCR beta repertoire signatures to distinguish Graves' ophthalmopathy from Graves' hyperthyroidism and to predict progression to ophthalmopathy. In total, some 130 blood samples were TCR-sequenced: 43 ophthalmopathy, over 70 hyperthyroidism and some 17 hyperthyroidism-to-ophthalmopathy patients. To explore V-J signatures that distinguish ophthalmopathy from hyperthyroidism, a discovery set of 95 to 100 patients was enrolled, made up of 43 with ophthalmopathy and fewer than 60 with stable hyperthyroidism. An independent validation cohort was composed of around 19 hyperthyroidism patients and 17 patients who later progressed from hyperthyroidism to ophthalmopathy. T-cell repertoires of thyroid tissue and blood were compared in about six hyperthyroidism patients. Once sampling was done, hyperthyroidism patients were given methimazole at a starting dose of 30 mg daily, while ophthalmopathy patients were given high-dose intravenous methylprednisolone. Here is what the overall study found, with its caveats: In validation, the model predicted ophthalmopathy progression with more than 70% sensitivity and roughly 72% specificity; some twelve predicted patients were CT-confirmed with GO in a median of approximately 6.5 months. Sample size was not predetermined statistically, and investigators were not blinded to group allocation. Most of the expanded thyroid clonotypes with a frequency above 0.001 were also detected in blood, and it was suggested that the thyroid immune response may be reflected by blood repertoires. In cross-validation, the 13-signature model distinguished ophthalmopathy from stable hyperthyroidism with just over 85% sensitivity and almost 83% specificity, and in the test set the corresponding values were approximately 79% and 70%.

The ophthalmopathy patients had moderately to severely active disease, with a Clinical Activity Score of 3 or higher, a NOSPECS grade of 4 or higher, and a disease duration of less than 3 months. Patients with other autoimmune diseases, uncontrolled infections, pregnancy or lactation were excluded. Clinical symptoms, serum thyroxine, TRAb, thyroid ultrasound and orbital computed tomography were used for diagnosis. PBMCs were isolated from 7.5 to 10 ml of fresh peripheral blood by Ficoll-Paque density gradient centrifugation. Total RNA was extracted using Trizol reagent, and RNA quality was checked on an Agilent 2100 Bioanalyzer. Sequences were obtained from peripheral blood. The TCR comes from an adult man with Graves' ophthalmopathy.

The CDR3 in this case is CSAPTAAQSSYEQSF. Read as DNA, the sequence is TGCAGTGCCCCAACCGCGGCCCAAAGCAGCTACGAGCAGTCCTTC. The receptor chain draws on TRBV20-1 and TRBJ2-7; no D gene call is confident. CDR1 DFQATT and CDR2 SNEGSKA were looked up in the germline V gene (reference sequence). The CDR3 spans 15 residues, from the cysteine through the phenylalanine. CDR3 DNA only is kept here, 45 bases in frame from base 1.